Below, one TCR beta chain is given with its context. This sample is drawn from a study of blood T cell repertoires in COVID-19. Study-wide background: Sites in the United States, Italy and Spain provided acute and convalescent COVID-19 samples.

Seattle enrolled patients during active infection and tracked them longitudinally. Germline assignment: CDR1 KGHSH and CDR2 LQKENI. The CDR3 consists of 16 residues. Trimming cost V 5 bases and J 7 bases, with 21 bases left between them. Methods used by the authors: Amplification from reference gene primers served as the basis for estimated nucleated cell counts. TCRdb's copy holds only in-frame clones and misses some; the assay was immunoSEQ multiplex PCR. V and J calls and clone size come straight from that table; D and trimming were deduced from the DNA. The sample gives approximately 460,000 clones, 89% of which show up once; around 0.95% is in the top ten.

The V call is TRBV18, the J call TRBJ1-3; D call uncertain. Sequencing was done on a sample of peripheral blood. The receptor was derived from a young man with COVID-19, enrolled during active disease. The DNA for the CDR3 is TGTGCCAGCTCATATTCGGGAAGAAATAAGGCCAACACCATATATTTT. It encodes CASSYSGRNKANTIYF.